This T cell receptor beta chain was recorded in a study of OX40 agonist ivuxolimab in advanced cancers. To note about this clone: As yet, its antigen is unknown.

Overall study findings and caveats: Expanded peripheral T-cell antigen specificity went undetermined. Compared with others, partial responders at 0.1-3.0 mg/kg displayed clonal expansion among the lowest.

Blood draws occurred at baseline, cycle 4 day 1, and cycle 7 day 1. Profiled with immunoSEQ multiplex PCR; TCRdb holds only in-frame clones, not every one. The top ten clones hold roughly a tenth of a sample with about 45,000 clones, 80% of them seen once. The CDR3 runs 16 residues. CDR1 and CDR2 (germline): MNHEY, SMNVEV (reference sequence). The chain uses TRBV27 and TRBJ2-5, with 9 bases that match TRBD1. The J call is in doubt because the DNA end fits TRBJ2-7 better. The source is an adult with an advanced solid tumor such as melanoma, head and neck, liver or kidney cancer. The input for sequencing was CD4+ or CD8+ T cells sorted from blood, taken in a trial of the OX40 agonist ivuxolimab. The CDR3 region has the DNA TGTGCCAGCAAGGGAACCGGCGGGACAGGGAGCTACGAGCAGTACTTC. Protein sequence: CASKGTGGTGSYEQYF.